This T cell receptor (beta chain) emerged from a study of PD-1 blockade in classical Hodgkin lymphoma. Relapse after autologous stem cell transplantation occurred in every patient, and brentuximab vedotin exposure varied. On this clone itself: Antigen: not known.

Profiling relied on immunoSEQ multiplex PCR, and the TCRdb table lists in-frame clones only, not all of them. The sample includes over 80,000 clones, 80% to 95% of them seen just once. Findings and limits, study-wide: Baseline diversity resembling that of newly diagnosed patients was seen in complete responders. Reported baseline diversity: healthy donors highest, relapsed/refractory patients lowest.

The source was peripheral blood mononuclear cells (PBMCs), collected at baseline. The clonotype was recovered from a human donor with classical Hodgkin lymphoma.

The CDR3: CASSKWAGELFF. DNA of the CDR3: TGTGCCAGCAGTAAATGGGCCGGGGAGCTGTTTTTT. This chain joins TRBV6-1 and TRBJ2-2; D uncertain. CDR3 length: 12 amino acids. Trimming shortened V by 5 bases and J by 6 bases, and 7 bases separated the two germline ends. Germline CDR1 MNHNS, CDR2 SASEGT.